A selection of T cell receptor beta chains follows, all from one sample in a study of blood T cell repertoires in COVID-19. Only in-frame clones appear in the TCRdb table, and some are missing; sequencing was by immunoSEQ multiplex PCR. Here the sample spans 250,000 or so clones, over 65% being singletons. What was sequenced was peripheral blood. These receptors were obtained from a woman older than 75 with acute or convalescent COVID-19. Both conserved end residues are part of each CDR3. The order of the fields is CDR3 protein, V gene, J gene, D gene. D genes are given only for firm matches.

CASSSTTSGTNNEQFF	TRBV5-1	TRBJ2-1	TRBD2
CASVSGPTYEQYF	TRBV10-2	TRBJ2-7	-
CAISESTQGGNQPQHF	TRBV10-3	TRBJ1-5	TRBD1
CASSPLAGGLRFF	TRBV12-3/TRBV12-4	TRBJ2-1	TRBD2
CASSLQGSYEQYF	TRBV27	TRBJ2-7	-
CASSEVSGNTGELFF	TRBV10-1	TRBJ2-2	-
CASSLGLGSTDTQYF	TRBV5-4	TRBJ2-3	-
CASSVRGADEQYF	TRBV9	TRBJ2-7	TRBD2
CASSLVGSRSEAFF	TRBV5-5	TRBJ1-1	-
CASSFGLAGGQHTQYF	TRBV6-5	TRBJ2-3	TRBD2
CASSLRSGASGNTIYF	TRBV5-5	TRBJ1-3	-